A single sample gave rise to the 13 T cell receptor beta chains below, sequenced in a study of HIV-infected patients and healthy controls. cDNA was made from 500 ng RNA using alpha and beta constant primers. Using multiplexing indices, alpha and beta chain libraries were generated apart by chain-specific third strand synthesis. TCRdb fed the 5' RACE reads into MiXCR, producing one record per CDR3 protein. The sample carries about 7,600 distinct CDR3 sequences, over 8% recorded once. Whole blood was used without fractionation, so all unsorted peripheral T cells were included. The source material was blood, sampled before antiretroviral therapy. These receptors all come from an adult with HIV infection.

In its sample, this clonotype is medium-sized. The chain has TRBV27 and TRBJ2-7; 7 bases are a match to TRBD1. This CDR3 region has 16 residues. Losses at the gene ends were 4 bases for V and 3 bases for J; bases not matched to a gene: 12. The V gene's germline CDR1 is MNHEY and CDR2 SMNVEV (reference sequence). The CDR3 spells CASSSSGTVKNYEQYF. Here the CDR3 DNA reads TGTGCCAGCAGTTCATCCGGGACAGTTAAAAACTACGAGCAGTACTTC.

This clonotype was recorded many times. The V gene is TRBV19, the J gene TRBJ1-5; the D is unclear. The CDR3 has 15 residues. Trimming left V 4 bases short and J 3 bases short, with 13 bases between. Germline values: CDR1 LNHDA, CDR2 SQIVND (reference sequence). DNA of the CDR3: TGTGCCAGTAGTACCAAGGGAGGGATCAATCAGCCCCAGCATTTT. This codes for CASSTKGGINQPQHF.

This clonotype occurred many times. V gene TRBV18 combines with J gene TRBJ1-5; tentatively, D is TRBD1 (5 bases). Germline CDR1 KGHSH, CDR2 LQKENI. CDR3 size: 16 residues. The V and J ends lost 3 bases and 0 bases respectively, with 12 bases between them. DNA of the CDR3: TGTGCCAGCTCACCCCGCGGGGCAGATAGCAATCAGCCCCAGCATTTT. Translation gives CASSPRGADSNQPQHF.

The chain uses TRBV7-9 and TRBJ2-1; the D call may be TRBD1 or TRBD2 (5 bases each). This CDR3 contains 15 residues. The V gene's germline CDR1 is SEHNR and CDR2 FQNEAQ (reference sequence). The germline V and J ends were trimmed by 3 bases and 5 bases, with 14 bases remaining between them. The CDR3: CASSFELGVHNEQFF. CDR3 coding DNA: TGTGCCAGCAGCTTTGAGCTGGGGGTACACAATGAGCAGTTCTTC.

At least ten counts were recorded for this clonotype. The rearrangement uses TRBV20-1 and TRBJ1-6; unclear D gene. The CDR3 is 13 amino acids. Germline V gene data show CDR1 as DFQATT and CDR2 as SNEGSKA (reference sequence). The germline V and J ends were trimmed by 0 bases and 10 bases, with 10 bases remaining between them. CDR3 DNA sequence: TGCAGTGCTAGAGACAAGGCGGAATCACCCCTCCACTTT. It yields the protein CSARDKAESPLHF.

In its sample, this clonotype was seen many times. V usage is TRBV6-2 or TRBV6-3 and J usage is TRBJ1-1; D is perhaps TRBD1 (6 bases). The CDR3 is made up of 13 amino acids. Looked up from germline, CDR1 is MNHEY and CDR2 is SVGEGT. V shed 7 bases and J shed 11 bases, with 20 bases lying between them. CDR3: CASTIDRITGAFF. The DNA of the CDR3 is TGTGCCAGCACAATCGACAGGATAACTGGGGCTTTCTTT.

This clonotype was counted at least ten times. V gene TRBV30 combines with J gene TRBJ1-5, with D maybe TRBD1 (5 bases). Deletions cut 3 bases from V and 1 base from J, with 10 bases between. The CDR3 extends over 14 amino acids. Germline V gene lookup returns CDR1 GTSNPN and CDR2 SVGIG (reference sequence). DNA for the CDR3: TGTGCCTGGAGGGGTAGACAGAGCAATCAGCCCCAGCATTTT. This translates into CAWRGRQSNQPQHF.

The J gene is TRBJ1-5, the V gene TRBV7-2; D may be TRBD1 (6 bases). Germline V gene data show CDR1 as SGHTA and CDR2 as FQGNSA. Trimming removed 5 bases at V and 6 bases at J, with 14 bases between. The CDR3 totals 14 residues. Written as DNA, the CDR3 is TGTGCCAGCAGCCCACCGGACAGCCGTCAGCCCCAGCATTTT. This gives the protein CASSPPDSRQPQHF.

This clonotype appeared a few times. V gene TRBV20-1 combines with J gene TRBJ2-5, with TRBD2 matching over 7 bases. The CDR3 contains 16 residues. The germline V gene encodes CDR1 DFQATT and CDR2 SNEGSKA (reference sequence). V shed 0 bases, J shed 1 base, and the junction held 8 bases outside the gene matches. CDR3 in DNA: TGCAGTGCTAGAGAGCAGACCGGGACTACCCAAGAGACCCAGTACTTC. This gives the protein CSAREQTGTTQETQYF.

The chain is built from TRBV19 and TRBJ2-2; the D gene could be TRBD1 or TRBD2 (7 bases each). The V gene lost 1 base and the J gene lost 3 bases, with 12 bases spanning the gap. This CDR3 comprises 16 residues. Per germline, CDR1 LNHDA and CDR2 SQIVND (reference sequence). The CDR3 loop reads CASSIGGGGHTGELFF. CDR3 DNA: TGTGCCAGTAGTATAGGGGGAGGGGGCCACACCGGGGAGCTGTTTTTT.

At least ten counts were recorded for this clonotype. This sequence joins TRBV5-1 and TRBJ2-7; tentatively, D is TRBD2 (6 bases). CDR3 length: 16 amino acids. The germline V and J ends were trimmed by 2 bases and 0 bases, with 15 bases remaining between them. Germline V CDR1 and CDR2: SGHRS, YFSETQ. In nucleotides, the CDR3 is TGCGCCAGCAGCTTCGGAGGGCAGACGAGCTCCTACGAGCAGTACTTC. It codes for CASSFGGQTSSYEQYF. Complete variable domain (other parts from reference TRBV5-1 and TRBJ2-7): KAGVTQTPRYLIKTRGQQVTLSCSPISGHRSVSWYQQTPGQGLQFLFEYFSETQRNKGNFPGRFSGRQFSNSRSEMNVSTLELGDSALYLCASSFGGQTSSYEQYFGPGTRLTVT.

By share of the sample, this clonotype is large. The V call is TRBV12-3 or TRBV12-4, the J call TRBJ2-2; 7 bases agree with TRBD2. CDR3 length: 16 amino acids. The ends lost 8 bases at V and 1 base at J; junction bases unmatched: 10. The CDR3 region is CASGPLASGNTGELFF. The CDR3 DNA is TGTGCCAGCGGCCCCTTGGCTAGCGGGAACACCGGGGAGCTGTTTTTT.

At least ten counts were recorded for this clonotype. The chain uses TRBV6-2 or TRBV6-3 and TRBJ2-1; 15 positions agree with TRBD2. With 6 bases clipped from V and 7 bases from J, the junction kept 1 base outside the gene matches. Per the germline V gene, CDR1 is MNHEY and CDR2 is SVGEGT. The CDR3 covers 14 residues. CDR3 residues: CASRGLAGGNEQFF. The CDR3, as DNA: TGTGCCAGCAGGGGACTAGCGGGAGGTAATGAGCAGTTCTTC.